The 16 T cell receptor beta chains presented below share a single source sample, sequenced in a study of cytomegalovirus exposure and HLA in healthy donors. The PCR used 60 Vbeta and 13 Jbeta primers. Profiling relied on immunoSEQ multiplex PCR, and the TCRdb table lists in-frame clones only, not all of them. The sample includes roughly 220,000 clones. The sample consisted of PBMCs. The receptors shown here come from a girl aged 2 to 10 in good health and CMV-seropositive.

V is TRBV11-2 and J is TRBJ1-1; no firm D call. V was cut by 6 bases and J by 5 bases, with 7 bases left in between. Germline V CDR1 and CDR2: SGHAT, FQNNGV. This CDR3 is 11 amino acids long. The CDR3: CASREGTEAFF. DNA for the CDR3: TGTGCCAGCAGGGAGGGAACTGAAGCTTTCTTT. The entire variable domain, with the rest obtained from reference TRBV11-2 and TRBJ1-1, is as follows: EAGVAQSPRYKIIEKRQSVAFWCNPISGHATLYWYQQILGQGPKLLIQFQNNGVVDDSQLPKDRFSAERLKGVDSTLKIQPAKLEDSAVYLCASREGTEAFFGQGTRLTVV.

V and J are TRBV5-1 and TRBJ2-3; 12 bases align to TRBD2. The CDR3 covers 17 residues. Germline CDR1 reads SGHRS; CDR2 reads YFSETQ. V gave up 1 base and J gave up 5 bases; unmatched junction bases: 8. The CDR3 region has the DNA TGCGCCAGCAGCTTGTCCACTAGCGGGAGGATGAGAGATACGCAGTATTTT. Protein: CASSLSTSGRMRDTQYF.

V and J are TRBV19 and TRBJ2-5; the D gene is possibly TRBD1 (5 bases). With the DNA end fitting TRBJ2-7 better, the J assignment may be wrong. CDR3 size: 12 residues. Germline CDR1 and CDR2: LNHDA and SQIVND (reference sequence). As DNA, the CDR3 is TGTGCCAGTGGAACAGGTTCCTACGAGCAGTACTTC. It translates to CASGTGSYEQYF.

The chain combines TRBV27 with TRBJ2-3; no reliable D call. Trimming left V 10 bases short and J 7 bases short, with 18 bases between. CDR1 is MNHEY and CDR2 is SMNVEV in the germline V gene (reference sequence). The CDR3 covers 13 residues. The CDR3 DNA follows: TGTGCCACACGAAATAGGATGACTTATACGCAGTATTTT. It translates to CATRNRMTYTQYF.

In DNA, the CDR3 is TGTGCCAGCAGTTTACCTAAGGGACAGGGACTGAACACTGAAGCTTTCTTT. Its translation is CASSLPKGQGLNTEAFF. V gene TRBV28 combines with J gene TRBJ1-1; 9 nucleotides align to TRBD1. The CDR3 runs 17 residues. Germline V gene lookup returns CDR1 MDHEN and CDR2 SYDVKM. Germline trimming cut 2 bases from V and 0 bases from J; bases unmatched to any gene: 7.

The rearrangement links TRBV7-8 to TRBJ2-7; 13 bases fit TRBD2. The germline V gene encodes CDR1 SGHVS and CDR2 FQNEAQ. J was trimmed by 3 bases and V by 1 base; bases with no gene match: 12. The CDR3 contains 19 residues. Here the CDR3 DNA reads TGTGCCAGCAGCTTAGTCTATCCCTCACTAGCGGGAGGGCACTACGAGCAGTACTTC. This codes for CASSLVYPSLAGGHYEQYF.

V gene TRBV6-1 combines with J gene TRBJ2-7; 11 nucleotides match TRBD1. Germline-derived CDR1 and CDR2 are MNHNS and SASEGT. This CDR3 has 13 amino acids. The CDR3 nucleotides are TGTGCGACGGACAGGGGGCCCTTTTTGGAGCAGTACTTC. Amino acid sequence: CATDRGPFLEQYF.

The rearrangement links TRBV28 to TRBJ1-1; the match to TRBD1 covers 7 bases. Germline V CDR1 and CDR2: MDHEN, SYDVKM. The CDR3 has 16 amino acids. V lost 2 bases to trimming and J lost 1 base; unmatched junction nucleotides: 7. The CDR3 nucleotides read TGTGCCAGCAGTTTAAGTTGGACAGGCTCGAACACTGAAGCTTTCTTT. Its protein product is CASSLSWTGSNTEAFF.

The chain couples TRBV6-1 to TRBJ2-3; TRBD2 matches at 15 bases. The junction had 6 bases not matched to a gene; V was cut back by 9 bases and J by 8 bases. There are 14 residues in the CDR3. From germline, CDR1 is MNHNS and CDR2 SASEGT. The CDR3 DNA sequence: TGTGCCAGTTCGGGACTAGCGGGAGGAGGTACGCAGTATTTT. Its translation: CASSGLAGGGTQYF.

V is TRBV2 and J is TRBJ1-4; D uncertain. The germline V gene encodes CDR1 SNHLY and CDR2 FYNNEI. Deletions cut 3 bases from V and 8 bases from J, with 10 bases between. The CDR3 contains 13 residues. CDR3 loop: CASSDSRLEKLFF. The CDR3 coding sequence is TGTGCCAGCAGTGATTCGCGCTTGGAAAAACTGTTTTTT. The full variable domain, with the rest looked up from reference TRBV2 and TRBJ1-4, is EPEVTQTPSHQVTQMGQEVILRCVPISNHLYFYWYRQILGQKVEFLVSFYNNEISEKSEIFDDQFSVERPDGSNFTLKIRSTKLEDSAMYFCASSDSRLEKLFFGSGTQLSVL.

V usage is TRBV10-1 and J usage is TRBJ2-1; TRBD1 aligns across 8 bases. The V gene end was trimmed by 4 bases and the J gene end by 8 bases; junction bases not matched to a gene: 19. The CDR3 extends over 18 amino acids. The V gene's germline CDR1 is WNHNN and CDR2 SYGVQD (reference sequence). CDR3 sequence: CASSARRGRLALRHEQFF. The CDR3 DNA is TGCGCCAGCAGTGCCCGCAGGGGGCGGCTAGCGTTGAGGCATGAGCAGTTCTTC.

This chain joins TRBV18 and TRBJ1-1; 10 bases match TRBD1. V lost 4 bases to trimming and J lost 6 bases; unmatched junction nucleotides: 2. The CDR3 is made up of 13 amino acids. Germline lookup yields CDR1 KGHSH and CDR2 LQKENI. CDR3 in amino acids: CASSLGQGAEAFF. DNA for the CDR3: TGTGCCAGCTCACTAGGACAGGGGGCTGAAGCTTTCTTT.

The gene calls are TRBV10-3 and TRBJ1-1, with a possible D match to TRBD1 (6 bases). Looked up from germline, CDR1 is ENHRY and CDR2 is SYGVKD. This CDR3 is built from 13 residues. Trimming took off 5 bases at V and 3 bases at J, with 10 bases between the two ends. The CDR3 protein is CAISQGRDTEAFF. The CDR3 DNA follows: TGTGCCATCAGTCAGGGGAGGGACACTGAAGCTTTCTTT.

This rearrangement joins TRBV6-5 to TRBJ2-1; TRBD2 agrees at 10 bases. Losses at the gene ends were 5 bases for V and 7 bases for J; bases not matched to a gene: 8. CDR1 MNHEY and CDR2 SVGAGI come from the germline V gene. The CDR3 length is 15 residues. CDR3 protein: CASSSPSGSGNEQFF. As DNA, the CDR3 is TGTGCCAGCAGTAGTCCTAGCGGGAGCGGTAATGAGCAGTTCTTC.

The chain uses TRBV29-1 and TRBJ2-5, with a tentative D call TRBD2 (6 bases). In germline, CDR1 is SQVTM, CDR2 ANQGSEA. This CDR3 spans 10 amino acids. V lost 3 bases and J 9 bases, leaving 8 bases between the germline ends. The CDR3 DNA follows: TGCAGCGTTGACGGGGGTTCCCAGTACTTC. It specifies CSVDGGSQYF.

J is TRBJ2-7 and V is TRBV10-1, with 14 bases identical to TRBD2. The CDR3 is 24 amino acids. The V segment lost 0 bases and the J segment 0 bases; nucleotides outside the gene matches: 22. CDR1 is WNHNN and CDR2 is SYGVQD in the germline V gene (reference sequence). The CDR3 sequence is CASSESTREDRGLAGEEFSYEQYF. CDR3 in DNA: TGCGCCAGCAGTGAGTCGACTCGGGAGGACAGGGGACTAGCGGGAGAGGAATTCTCCTACGAGCAGTACTTC.